This T cell receptor beta chain was recovered during a study of T cells in Graves' hyperthyroidism and ophthalmopathy. There are 15 residues in the CDR3. The germline V gene has CDR1 LNHDA and CDR2 SQIVND (reference sequence). After removal of 5 bases from V and 6 bases from J, the junction contained 6 bases not matched to a gene. Amplified TCR beta CDR3 regions derived from RNA transcripts. TCR CDR3 regions were first amplified by RT-PCR with HTBI primers. TCRdb processed the multiplex PCR reads anew with MiXCR; each CDR3 protein has one entry. This sample has over 250,000 distinct CDR3 sequences, with approximately 15% found just once. The table lists this clonotype with a few counts.

This receptor was taken from a woman aged 55-75 years with Graves' ophthalmopathy. Specimen: blood. V is TRBV19 and J is TRBJ2-1; 11 nucleotides line up with TRBD2. Here the CDR3 reads CASSVSGRASNEQFF. CDR3 sequence (DNA): TGTGCCAGTAGTGTTAGCGGGAGGGCCTCCAATGAGCAGTTCTTC.